This T cell receptor beta chain was sequenced in a study of blood T cell repertoires in COVID-19. Study-wide context: Spain, Italy and the United States supplied samples that represented acute and convalescent COVID-19. Sources were T cells, B-cell-depleted T cells, or PBMCs; the material itself was cDNA or gDNA.

Original analysis: Nucleated cell counts were estimated from reference gene primer amplification. Libraries were prepared by immunoSEQ multiplex PCR; TCRdb keeps only in-frame clonotypes and omits some of them. V and J calls and clone size are as listed in that table; D and trimming were resolved from the DNA. The repertoire holds about 350,000 clones, roughly 89% seen once, with over 3.5% in the top ten. Seattle researchers signed up patients amid active infection and tracked them longitudinally. Germline CDR1 SGHDT, CDR2 YYEEEE. V dropped 2 bases and J dropped 2; count of bases not matched to a gene: 8. The CDR3 is made up of 16 amino acids.

The chain couples TRBV5-6 to TRBJ2-5; 8 nucleotides match TRBD1. Input material: peripheral blood. This receptor was obtained from a woman in her sixties or seventies with COVID-19, enrolled during active disease. The CDR3: CASSLPTGGGQETQYF. As DNA, the CDR3 is TGTGCCAGCAGCTTACCTACAGGGGGAGGACAAGAGACCCAGTACTTC.